The sequence of this TCR beta chain was determined in a study of T cell responses to AZD1222 COVID-19 vaccine. Study-level findings and limits: Once two AZD1222 doses were given, Spike-specific TCR breadth and depth went up. Among spike-specific TCRs, nearly half reportedly target unmutated variant regions.

Libraries were prepared by immunoSEQ multiplex PCR; TCRdb keeps only in-frame clonotypes and omits some of them. Among roughly 170,000 clones listed, approximately 90% were seen once. The V gene lost 3 bases and the J gene lost 6 bases, with 9 bases spanning the gap. Germline values: CDR1 KGHSH, CDR2 LQKENI. The CDR3 contains 13 residues. On this clone: Its specificity is not known.

Sequencing used peripheral blood, obtained on day 0 of AZD1222 vaccination. The TCR was taken from an adult in good health. This sequence joins TRBV18 and TRBJ2-1; no definite D call. DNA for the CDR3: TGTGCCAGCTCACCGACTCCTCTCAATGAGCAGTTCTTC. Amino acids: CASSPTPLNEQFF.